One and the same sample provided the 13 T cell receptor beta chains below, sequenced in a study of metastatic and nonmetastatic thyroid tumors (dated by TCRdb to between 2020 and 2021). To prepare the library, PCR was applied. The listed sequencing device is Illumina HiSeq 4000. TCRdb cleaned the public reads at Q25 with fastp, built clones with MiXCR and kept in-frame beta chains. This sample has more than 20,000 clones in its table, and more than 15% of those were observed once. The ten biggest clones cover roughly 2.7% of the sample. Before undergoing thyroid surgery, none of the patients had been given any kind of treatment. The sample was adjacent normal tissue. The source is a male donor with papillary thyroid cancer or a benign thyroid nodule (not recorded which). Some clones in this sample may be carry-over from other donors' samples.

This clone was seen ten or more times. CDR3 in amino acids: CASSLTTPGNTEAFF. CDR3 nucleotides: TGCGCCAGCAGCTTGACGACACCGGGGAACACTGAAGCTTTCTTT. The chain employs TRBV5-1 and TRBJ1-1; D unresolved. CDR1 and CDR2 (germline): SGHRS, YFSETQ. The CDR3 consists of 15 residues. The V end was cut by 1 base, the J end by 1 base, with 11 bases between.

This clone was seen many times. In DNA form, the CDR3 reads TGTGCCAGCATGCCAGCCAAAAACATTCAGTACTTC. Its translation: CASMPAKNIQYF. The V and J genes are TRBV25-1 and TRBJ2-4; unclear D gene. Trimming took 7 bases from V and 0 from J, leaving 4 bases between them. The CDR3 consists of 12 residues. CDR1 MGHDK and CDR2 SYGVNS come from the germline V gene.

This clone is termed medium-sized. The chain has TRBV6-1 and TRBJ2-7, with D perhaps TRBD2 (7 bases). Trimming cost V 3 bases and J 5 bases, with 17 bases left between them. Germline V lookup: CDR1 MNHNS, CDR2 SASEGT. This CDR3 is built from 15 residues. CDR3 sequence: CASSEQRGGPHEQYF. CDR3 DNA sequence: TGTGCCAGCAGTGAGCAGAGGGGGGGCCCCCACGAGCAGTACTTC.

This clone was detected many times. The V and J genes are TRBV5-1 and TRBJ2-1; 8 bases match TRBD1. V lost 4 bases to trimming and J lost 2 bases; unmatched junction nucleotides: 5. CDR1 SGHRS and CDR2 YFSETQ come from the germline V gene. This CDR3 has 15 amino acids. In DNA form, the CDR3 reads TGCGCCAGCAGCATGACAGGGGAAACCTACAATGAGCAGTTCTTC. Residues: CASSMTGETYNEQFF. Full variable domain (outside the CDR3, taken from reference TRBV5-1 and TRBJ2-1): KAGVTQTPRYLIKTRGQQVTLSCSPISGHRSVSWYQQTPGQGLQFLFEYFSETQRNKGNFPGRFSGRQFSNSRSEMNVSTLELGDSALYLCASSMTGETYNEQFFGPGTRLTVL.

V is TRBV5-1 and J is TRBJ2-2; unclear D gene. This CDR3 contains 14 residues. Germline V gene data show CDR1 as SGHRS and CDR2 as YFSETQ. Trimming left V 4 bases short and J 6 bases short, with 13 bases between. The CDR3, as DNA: TGCGCCAGCAGCCCGGTAACTGAGTCCGGGGAGCTGTTTTTT. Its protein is CASSPVTESGELFF.

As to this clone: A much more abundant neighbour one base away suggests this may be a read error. Here the CDR3 DNA reads TGTGCCAATCGCGCGGGGGGCCTCGGGGAGCTGTTTTTT. Encoded protein: CANRAGGLGELFF. This chain uses TRBV5-6 with TRBJ2-2; 8 bases agree with TRBD2. Germline CDR1 reads SGHDT; CDR2 reads YYEEEE. This CDR3 comprises 13 residues. The V gene end was trimmed by 9 bases and the J gene end by 7 bases; junction bases not matched to a gene: 8. Using reference TRBV5-6 and TRBJ2-2 for the parts outside the CDR3, the full variable domain is DAGVTQSPTHLIKTRGQQVTLRCSPKSGHDTVSWYQQALGQGPQFIFQYYEEEERQRGNFPDRFSGHQFPNYSSELNVNALLLGDSALYLCANRAGGLGELFFGEGSRLTVL.

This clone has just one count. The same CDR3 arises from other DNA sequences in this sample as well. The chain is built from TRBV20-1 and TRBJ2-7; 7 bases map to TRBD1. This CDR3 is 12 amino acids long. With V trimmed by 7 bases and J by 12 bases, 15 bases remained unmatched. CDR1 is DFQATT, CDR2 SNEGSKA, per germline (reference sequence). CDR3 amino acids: CSGDRESQGRYF. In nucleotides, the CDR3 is TGCAGTGGCGACAGGGAGTCTCAGGGGCGGTACTTC.

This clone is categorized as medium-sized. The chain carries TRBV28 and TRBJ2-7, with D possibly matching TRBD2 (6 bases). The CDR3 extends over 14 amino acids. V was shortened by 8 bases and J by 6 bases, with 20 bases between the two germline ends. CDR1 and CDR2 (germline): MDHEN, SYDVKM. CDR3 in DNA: TGTGCCAGCCGTGGAATCGGGGGTGCTGGCGAGCAGTACTTC. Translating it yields CASRGIGGAGEQYF. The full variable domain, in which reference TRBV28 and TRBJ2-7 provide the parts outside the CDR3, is DVKVTQSSRYLVKRTGEKVFLECVQDMDHENMFWYRQDPGLGLRLIYFSYDVKMKEKGDIPEGYSVSREKKERFSLILESASTNQTSMYLCASRGIGGAGEQYFGPGTRLTVT.

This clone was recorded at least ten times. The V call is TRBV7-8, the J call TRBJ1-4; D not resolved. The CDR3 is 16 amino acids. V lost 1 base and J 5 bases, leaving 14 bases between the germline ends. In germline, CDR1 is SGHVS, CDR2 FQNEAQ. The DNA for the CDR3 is TGTGCCAGCAGCTTAGGGGCAGGTGATAGCAATGAAAAACTGTTTTTT. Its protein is CASSLGAGDSNEKLFF.

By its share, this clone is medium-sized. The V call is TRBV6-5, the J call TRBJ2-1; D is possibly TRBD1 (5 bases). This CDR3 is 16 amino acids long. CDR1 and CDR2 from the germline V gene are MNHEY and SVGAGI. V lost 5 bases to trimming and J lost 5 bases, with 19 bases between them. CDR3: CASSTETATLNNEQFF. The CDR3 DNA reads TGTGCCAGCAGTACCGAGACAGCAACACTCAACAATGAGCAGTTCTTC.

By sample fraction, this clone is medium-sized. The CDR3 sequence: CATSETGTREAFF. The CDR3, as DNA: TGTGCCACCAGTGAGACCGGGACCCGTGAAGCTTTCTTT. The rearrangement uses TRBV24-1 and TRBJ1-1; a possible D gene is TRBD1 (5 bases). Germline V lookup: CDR1 KGHDR, CDR2 SFDVKD. The CDR3 extends over 13 amino acids. Trimming removed 4 bases at V and 7 bases at J, with 12 bases between.

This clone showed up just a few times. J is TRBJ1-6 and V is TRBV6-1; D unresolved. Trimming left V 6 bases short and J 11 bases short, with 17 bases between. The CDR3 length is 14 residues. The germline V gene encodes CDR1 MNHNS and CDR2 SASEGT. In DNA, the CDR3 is TGTGCCAGCAGCCCGGGCCGGGGTCTTCCACCCCTCCACTTT. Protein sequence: CASSPGRGLPPLHF.

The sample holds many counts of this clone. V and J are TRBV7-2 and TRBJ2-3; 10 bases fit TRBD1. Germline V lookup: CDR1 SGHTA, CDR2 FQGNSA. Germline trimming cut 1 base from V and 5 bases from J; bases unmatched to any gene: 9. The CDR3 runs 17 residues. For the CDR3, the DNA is TGTGCCAGCAGCTTAGGGGTGGGACAGGGGATGGGAGATACGCAGTATTTT. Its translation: CASSLGVGQGMGDTQYF.